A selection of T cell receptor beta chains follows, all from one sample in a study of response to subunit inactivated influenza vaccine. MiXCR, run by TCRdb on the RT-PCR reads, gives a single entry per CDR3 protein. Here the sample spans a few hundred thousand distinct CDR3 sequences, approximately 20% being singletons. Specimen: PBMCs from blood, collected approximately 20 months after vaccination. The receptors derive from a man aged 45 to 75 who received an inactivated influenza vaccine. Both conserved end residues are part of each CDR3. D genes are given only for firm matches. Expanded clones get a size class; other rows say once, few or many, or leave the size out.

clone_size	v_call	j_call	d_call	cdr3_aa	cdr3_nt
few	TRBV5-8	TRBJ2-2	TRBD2	CASSLILAGGSGELFF	TGTGCCAGCAGCTTAATACTAGCGGGAGGATCCGGGGAGCTGTTTTTT
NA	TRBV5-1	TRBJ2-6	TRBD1	CASSLLGRGQTSGANVLTF	TGCGCCAGCAGCTTGTTGGGAAGGGGACAGACCTCTGGGGCCAACGTCCTGACTTTC
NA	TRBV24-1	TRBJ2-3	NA	CATSDAGSDTQYF	TGTGCCACCAGTGACGCAGGGTCAGATACGCAGTATTTT
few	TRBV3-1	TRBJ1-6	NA	CASGGGLPADSPLHF	TGTGCCAGCGGGGGGGGCCTACCAGCGGATTCACCCCTCCACTTT
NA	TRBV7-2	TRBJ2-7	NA	CASSPPGALGEQYF	TGTGCCAGCAGCCCACCGGGGGCGTTGGGCGAGCAGTACTTC
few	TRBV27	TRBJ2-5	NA	CASSLSGVAETQYF	TGTGCCAGCAGTTTATCAGGGGTCGCAGAGACCCAGTACTTC
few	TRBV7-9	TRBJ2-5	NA	CASSGRRTDQETQYF	TGTGCCAGCAGCGGACGGAGGACAGATCAAGAGACCCAGTACTTC
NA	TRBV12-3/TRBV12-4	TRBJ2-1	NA	CASSFAGQTYNEQFF	TGTGCCAGCAGTTTTGCAGGGCAGACCTACAATGAGCAGTTCTTC
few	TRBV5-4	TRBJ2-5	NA	CASSTRTAAQETQYF	TGTGCCAGCAGCACAAGGACGGCAGCCCAAGAGACCCAGTACTTC
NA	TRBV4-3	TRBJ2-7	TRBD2	CASSQDRLALSYEQYF	TGCGCCAGCAGCCAAGACCGACTAGCTCTCTCCTACGAGCAGTACTTC
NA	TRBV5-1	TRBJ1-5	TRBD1	CASTLDSWGQSIQPQHF	TGCGCCAGCACCCTCGATTCCTGGGGACAGTCGATTCAGCCCCAGCATTTT
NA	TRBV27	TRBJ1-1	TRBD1	CASRPDRGPAFF	TGTGCCAGCAGACCCGACAGGGGGCCTGCTTTCTTT
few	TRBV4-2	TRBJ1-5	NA	CASSHLGDNQPQHF	TGTGCCAGCAGCCACCTAGGGGACAATCAGCCCCAGCATTTT
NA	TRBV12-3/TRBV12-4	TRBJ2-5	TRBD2	CASSAPRRLAGARETQYF	TGTGCCAGCAGTGCCCCTCGCCGACTAGCGGGGGCGAGGGAGACCCAGTACTTC
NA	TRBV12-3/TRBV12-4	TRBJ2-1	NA	CASSLTAEQFF	TGTGCCAGCAGTTTGACAGCAGAGCAGTTCTTC
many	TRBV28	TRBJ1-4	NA	CASSLGGLNEKLFF	TGTGCCAGCAGTTTAGGGGGGCTTAATGAAAAACTGTTTTTT
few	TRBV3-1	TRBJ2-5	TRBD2	CASSTGLAVQETQYF	TGTGCCAGCAGCACGGGACTAGCGGTCCAAGAGACCCAGTACTTC
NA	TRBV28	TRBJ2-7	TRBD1	CASSSLLGTVDTSSYEQYF	TGTGCCAGCAGTTCCCTCCTAGGGACAGTTGATACGAGCTCCTACGAGCAGTACTTC
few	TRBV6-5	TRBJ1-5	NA	CASSHIGDNQPQHF	TGTGCCAGCAGTCACATCGGGGATAATCAGCCCCAGCATTTT
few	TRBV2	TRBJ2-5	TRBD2	CASSDLAGGRETQYF	TGTGCCAGCAGTGACCTCGCGGGGGGGCGAGAGACCCAGTACTTC
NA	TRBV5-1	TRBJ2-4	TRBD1	CASQQGTAKNIQYF	TGCGCCAGCCAACAGGGGACGGCCAAAAACATTCAGTACTTC
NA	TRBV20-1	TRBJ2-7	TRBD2	CSARKTGTSGYEQYF	TGCAGTGCTAGGAAAACCGGGACTAGCGGGTACGAGCAGTACTTC
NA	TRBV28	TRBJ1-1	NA	CASSLRGWDTEAFF	TGTGCCAGCAGTTTAAGGGGTTGGGACACTGAAGCTTTCTTT
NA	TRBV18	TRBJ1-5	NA	CASSPRGVLGNQPQHF	TGTGCCAGCTCACCAAGAGGTGTTCTGGGCAATCAGCCCCAGCATTTT
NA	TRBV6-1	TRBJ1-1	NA	CASKTGNLGTEAFF	TGTGCCAGCAAGACAGGTAACCTTGGCACTGAAGCTTTCTTT
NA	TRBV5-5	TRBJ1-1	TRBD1	CASSATGDTEAFF	TGTGCCAGCAGCGCCACAGGGGATACTGAAGCTTTCTTT
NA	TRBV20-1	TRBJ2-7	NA	CSASHGGGSYEQYF	TGCAGTGCCTCACATGGTGGGGGCTCCTACGAGCAGTACTTC
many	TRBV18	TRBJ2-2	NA	CASSPGTIATGELFF	TGTGCCAGCTCACCAGGGACGATCGCCACCGGGGAGCTGTTTTTT
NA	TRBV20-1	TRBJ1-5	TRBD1	CSARADRELNQPQHF	TGCAGTGCTAGGGCCGACAGGGAACTCAATCAGCCCCAGCATTTT
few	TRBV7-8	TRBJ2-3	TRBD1	CASRALTGTPDTQYF	TGTGCCAGCAGAGCCTTGACAGGGACCCCAGATACGCAGTATTTT
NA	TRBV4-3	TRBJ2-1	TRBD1	CASSQYYRGQSYNEQFF	TGCGCCAGCAGCCAATACTACAGGGGACAGTCCTACAATGAGCAGTTCTTC
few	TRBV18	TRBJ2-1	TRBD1	CASSPSRGSYNEQFF	TGTGCCAGCTCACCAAGCAGGGGGAGTTACAATGAGCAGTTCTTC
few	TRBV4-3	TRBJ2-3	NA	CASSSTIGSTDTQYF	TGCGCCAGCAGCTCCACGATCGGGAGCACAGATACGCAGTATTTT
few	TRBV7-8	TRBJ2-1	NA	CASSLMTRSYNEQFF	TGTGCCAGCAGCTTAATGACACGGTCCTACAATGAGCAGTTCTTC
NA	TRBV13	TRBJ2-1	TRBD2	CASRKTSGSAYNEQFF	TGTGCCAGCAGGAAGACTAGCGGGAGCGCTTACAATGAGCAGTTCTTC
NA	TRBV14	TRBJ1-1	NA	CASSQVALLGTEAFF	TGTGCCAGCAGCCAAGTCGCCCTCCTTGGCACTGAAGCTTTCTTT
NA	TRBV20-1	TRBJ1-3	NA	CSAGGYSGNTIYF	TGCAGTGCTGGGGGATACTCTGGAAACACCATATATTTT
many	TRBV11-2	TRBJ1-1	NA	CASSRSTAEAFF	TGTGCCAGCAGCCGATCGACAGCTGAAGCTTTCTTT
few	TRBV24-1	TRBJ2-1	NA	CATSDPRGARYNEQFF	TGTGCCACCAGTGATCCCCGGGGGGCCAGGTACAATGAGCAGTTCTTC
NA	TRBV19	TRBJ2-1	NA	CATSLTTDNEQFF	TGTGCCACTTCACTCACAACAGACAATGAGCAGTTCTTC
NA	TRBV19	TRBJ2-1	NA	CASSAVNEQFF	TGTGCCAGTAGTGCCGTCAATGAGCAGTTCTTC